This TCR beta chain was captured in a study of T cell repertoires in cytomegalovirus infection. Study background: Signatures in public TCR beta sequences pointed to both CMV infection and matching HLA type.

Germline V lookup: CDR1 SGHTA, CDR2 FQGTGA. The V and J ends lost 5 bases and 5 bases respectively, with 10 bases between them. The CDR3 covers 14 residues. There are many counts of this clonotype. The antigen is not known. Each CDR3 protein is one row after TCRdb ran MiXCR on the reads. The sample contains about 900,000 distinct CDR3 sequences, more than 25% of which appear only once. Sequenced here: cultured CD8+ T cells from PBMCs, sampled from culture after CMV antigen stimulation. The TCR sequence derives from a human donor in good health (CMV status not recorded). Some clones in this sample may be carry-over from other donors' samples. The chain links TRBV7-3 to TRBJ1-6, with a weak D call TRBD1 (6 bases). The CDR3 loop reads CASSLRDNNSPLHF. CDR3 bases: TGTGCCAGCAGCCTCCGGGACAATAATTCACCCCTCCACTTT.